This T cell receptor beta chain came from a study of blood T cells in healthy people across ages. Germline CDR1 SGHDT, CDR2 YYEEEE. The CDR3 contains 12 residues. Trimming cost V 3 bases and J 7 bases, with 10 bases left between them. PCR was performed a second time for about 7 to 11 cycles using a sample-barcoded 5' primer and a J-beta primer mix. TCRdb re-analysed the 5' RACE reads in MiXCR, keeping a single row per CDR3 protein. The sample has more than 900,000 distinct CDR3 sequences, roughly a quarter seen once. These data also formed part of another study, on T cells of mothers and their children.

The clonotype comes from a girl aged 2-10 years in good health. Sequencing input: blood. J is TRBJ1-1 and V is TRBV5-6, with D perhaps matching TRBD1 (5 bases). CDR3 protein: CASSWGLDEAFF. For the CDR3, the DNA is TGTGCCAGCAGCTGGGGGTTGGATGAAGCTTTCTTT. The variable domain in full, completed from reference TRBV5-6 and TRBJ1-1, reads DAGVTQSPTHLIKTRGQQVTLRCSPKSGHDTVSWYQQALGQGPQFIFQYYEEEERQRGNFPDRFSGHQFPNYSSELNVNALLLGDSALYLCASSWGLDEAFFGQGTRLTVV.